These T cell receptor beta chains were read from a single sample in a study of beta chain features in type 1 diabetes. Produced via immunoSEQ multiplex PCR; TCRdb's table is partial and in-frame only. This sample has around 300,000 clones, with about 15% found just once. Sequencing used naive CD4+ T cells from blood. Receptors were obtained from a man aged 18 to 29 with type 1 diabetes. The CDR3 runs from the conserved cysteine through the conserved F or W. Fields, in order: D gene, clone size, J gene, V gene, CDR3 DNA, CDR3 protein. A D gene is named only where the DNA matches it firmly. Some rows mark clone size as missing; the rest say once, few, many or name a class of expanded clone.

NA NA TRBJ1-2 TRBV19 TGTGCCAGTAGTACTGGGACATTTGGCTGGGGCTACACCTTC CASSTGTFGWGYTF
NA few TRBJ2-5 TRBV21-1 TGTGCCAGCAGCCCTCTCGTGCAGGGGGCTTTGGGGACCCAGTACTTC CASSPLVQGALGTQYF
NA few TRBJ2-3 TRBV28 TGTGCCAGCAGTCCAATCTTGGGGGCCGATACGCAGTATTTT CASSPILGADTQYF
NA few TRBJ1-3 TRBV18 TGTGCCAGCTCACCCTCAGGGACTGGAAACACCATATATTTT CASSPSGTGNTIYF
TRBD2 NA TRBJ2-5 TRBV5-4 TGTGCCAGCAGCACGAAAAGCGGGGGGGAGGAGACCCAGTACTTC CASSTKSGGEETQYF
TRBD2 few TRBJ2-1 TRBV9 TGTGCCAGCAGCGTATTGGGACTAGCAGAATACAATGAGCAGTTCTTC CASSVLGLAEYNEQFF
NA few TRBJ2-7 TRBV28 TGTGCCAGCAGTTCTAACCCCCGACGGAGACTCGTGGGCTACGAGCAGTACTTC CASSSNPRRRLVGYEQYF
TRBD2 NA TRBJ2-3 TRBV7-2 TGTGCCAGCAGCGCCCGACTAGCGGGGGGGCCTTCAGATACGCAGTATTTT CASSARLAGGPSDTQYF
NA few TRBJ2-7 TRBV2 TGTGCCAGCAGTGTGGGCCCCTCCTTCGGGCAGTACTTC CASSVGPSFGQYF
NA few TRBJ1-1 TRBV5-4 TGTGCCAGCAGACCCACAGCTATGAACACTGAAGCTTTCTTT CASRPTAMNTEAFF
TRBD1 few TRBJ2-7 TRBV7-2 TGTGCCAGCAGCTTAGTACAGGGGGCTTACGAGCAGTACTTC CASSLVQGAYEQYF
TRBD2 NA TRBJ2-5 TRBV28 TGTGCCAGCTCTCTAGCGGGGCGTCAAGAGACCCAGTACTTC CASSLAGRQETQYF
TRBD2 NA TRBJ2-1 TRBV15 TGTGCCACCAGGGCTAGCGGGAGGGATTACAATGAGCAGTTCTTC CATRASGRDYNEQFF
NA NA TRBJ2-6 TRBV28 TGTGCCAGCAGTTTTAGCCCGTCTGGGGCCAACGTCCTGACTTTC CASSFSPSGANVLTF
TRBD1 NA TRBJ2-5 TRBV5-4 TGTGCCAGCAGCTTGGTGGGGACAGGGGAGCAAGAGACCCAGTACTTC CASSLVGTGEQETQYF
NA NA TRBJ2-1 TRBV9 TGTGCCAGCAGCGTAGCGTTCGGCGGGAAGTACAATGAGCAGTTCTTC CASSVAFGGKYNEQFF
TRBD1 NA TRBJ1-2 TRBV2 TGTGCCAGCTCAGGGGGTACCCATGGCTACACCTTC CASSGGTHGYTF
NA few TRBJ2-7 TRBV2 TGTGCCAGCATGATGGGTAGCGGATCCTACGAGCAGTACTTC CASMMGSGSYEQYF
TRBD2 NA TRBJ2-1 TRBV5-1 TGCGCCAGCACGGGGGTCCCCCCAGCGGGAGATGGCTACAATGAGCAGTTCTTC CASTGVPPAGDGYNEQFF
NA few TRBJ2-7 TRBV5-1 TGCGCCAGCAGCTTGGACGGGAGAACGGACGAGCAGTACTTC CASSLDGRTDEQYF
NA few TRBJ2-7 TRBV7-9 TGTGCCAGCAGCTTTCCCCCGGGTGTAGACGAGCAGTACTTC CASSFPPGVDEQYF
NA few TRBJ2-7 TRBV7-9 TGTGCCAGCAGCCCTCTGCGGGCGGGAAAACAATACGAGCAGTACTTC CASSPLRAGKQYEQYF
TRBD1 once TRBJ2-5 TRBV30 TGTGCCTGGAGTGGACACAGGGGGCACGGGACCCAGTACTTC CAWSGHRGHGTQYF
TRBD2 NA TRBJ2-1 TRBV5-1 TGCGCCAGCAGCTCACGACTAGCGGGGGGGTCTTACAATGAGCAGTTCTTC CASSSRLAGGSYNEQFF
NA few TRBJ2-1 TRBV10-3 TGTGCCATCAAACAGGGAGCCAATACCTACAATGAGCAGTTCTTC CAIKQGANTYNEQFF
TRBD2 NA TRBJ2-3 TRBV12-5 TGTGCTAGTGGTTTGGATGGACTAGTAGGAGATACGCAGTATTTT CASGLDGLVGDTQYF
NA NA TRBJ2-1 TRBV19 TGTGCCAGTAGTATCCTTGTCGTATCCCCGACTAGTGCCGGCAATGAGCAGTTCTTC CASSILVVSPTSAGNEQFF
NA few TRBJ1-1 TRBV5-4 TGTGCCAGCAGCTCCGGGGGGAGCACTGAAGCTTTCTTT CASSSGGSTEAFF
NA NA TRBJ2-3 TRBV11-3 TGTGCCAGCAGCCCCAAGGGGGGGACAGATACGCAGTATTTT CASSPKGGTDTQYF
NA few TRBJ1-2 TRBV6-5 TGTGCCAGCAGTACCCGGAGGAGGGCTAACTATGGCTACACCTTC CASSTRRRANYGYTF
NA NA TRBJ1-5 TRBV28 TGTGCCAGCAGTTCCGCGGGGGGCAATCAGCCCCAGCATTTT CASSSAGGNQPQHF
TRBD2 NA TRBJ2-5 TRBV7-6 TGTGCCAGCAGCTTAGAGCGTAGGCGGGGGGGACAAGAGACCCAGTACTTC CASSLERRRGGQETQYF
NA NA TRBJ2-5 TRBV7-2 TGTGCCAGCAGCTTAGTACGGGGGGCGGAGGAGACCCAGTACTTC CASSLVRGAEETQYF
TRBD1 NA TRBJ1-1 TRBV4-1 TGCGCCAGCAGCCTCGGACAGGGCCTGAACACTGAAGCTTTCTTT CASSLGQGLNTEAFF
TRBD2 NA TRBJ2-1 TRBV28 TGTGCCAGCAGTCTGCCCCCTTCTAGCGGGGGTGAGCAGTTCTTC CASSLPPSSGGEQFF
TRBD2 few TRBJ2-1 TRBV18 TGTGCCAGCTCATCCCGACTAGCGGGAGGGAATGAGCAGTTCTTC CASSSRLAGGNEQFF
NA NA TRBJ1-5 TRBV4-2 TGTGCCAGCAGCCAAGACAGGAGCAATCAGCCCCAGCATTTT CASSQDRSNQPQHF
TRBD1 NA TRBJ2-3 TRBV5-4 TGTGCCAGCAGCTTGGGGGACAGGGTTCAGGATACGCAGTATTTT CASSLGDRVQDTQYF
NA few TRBJ1-2 TRBV30 TGTGCCTGGGGAGCTACAAATTCGGGCTATGGCTACACCTTC CAWGATNSGYGYTF
TRBD1 NA TRBJ1-2 TRBV28 TGTGCCAGCAGTCGACAGGGTTGGGGTTATGGCTACACCTTC CASSRQGWGYGYTF
NA NA TRBJ2-7 TRBV19 TGTGCCAGTAGTGTCCAAGTCCCGGGACAAGGAGCCTACGAGCAGTACTTC CASSVQVPGQGAYEQYF
TRBD1 few TRBJ2-7 TRBV29-1 TGCCCCGCAAACCGAACAGGGGGTTTCTACGAGCAGTACTTC CPANRTGGFYEQYF
TRBD1 few TRBJ1-1 TRBV28 TGTGCCAGCAGATACAGGGGGCGAGGAACTGAAGCTTTCTTT CASRYRGRGTEAFF
NA NA TRBJ2-3 TRBV5-1 TGCGCCAGCAGCTCCGGCGGGGCAGAAGATACGCAGTATTTT CASSSGGAEDTQYF
TRBD2 few TRBJ2-5 TRBV4-2 TGTGCCAGCAGCTCCCTTCCGGGACTAGCGGGAGAAGAGACCCAGTACTTC CASSSLPGLAGEETQYF
TRBD1 NA TRBJ2-1 TRBV29-1 TGCAGCGTTGTTGCAGGGGGCAAGAACTACAATGAGCAGTTCTTC CSVVAGGKNYNEQFF
NA few TRBJ1-5 TRBV7-9 TGTGCCAGCAGCTTAACGGGGGATCAGCCCCAGCATTTT CASSLTGDQPQHF
NA NA TRBJ2-7 TRBV30 TGTGCCTGGACCACCACGGCGGAATTGCAGCAGTACTTC CAWTTTAELQQYF
TRBD2 few TRBJ2-7 TRBV28 TGTGCCAGCAGTTCCCCTTGGGGGGGAGAGCAGTACTTC CASSSPWGGEQYF
NA NA TRBJ2-3 TRBV27 TGTGCCAGCAGTTCTTCAACTAGTAGCGGTACGCAGTATTTT CASSSSTSSGTQYF
NA few TRBJ2-2 TRBV21-1 TGTGCCAGCAGCTCCCTTTTGGCGGAGACGCTGTTTTTT CASSSLLAETLFF
NA NA TRBJ2-7 TRBV5-6 TGTGCCAGCAGCGCCGTTGTCACCAGCTCCTACGAGCAGTACTTC CASSAVVTSSYEQYF
NA few TRBJ2-5 TRBV10-2 TGCGCCAGCAGTTCGGGGGATTTACGGACCCAGTACTTC CASSSGDLRTQYF
TRBD1 NA TRBJ2-2 TRBV30 TGTGCCTGGACCGGACAGGGGAACTTAGCCGGGGAGCTGTTTTTT CAWTGQGNLAGELFF